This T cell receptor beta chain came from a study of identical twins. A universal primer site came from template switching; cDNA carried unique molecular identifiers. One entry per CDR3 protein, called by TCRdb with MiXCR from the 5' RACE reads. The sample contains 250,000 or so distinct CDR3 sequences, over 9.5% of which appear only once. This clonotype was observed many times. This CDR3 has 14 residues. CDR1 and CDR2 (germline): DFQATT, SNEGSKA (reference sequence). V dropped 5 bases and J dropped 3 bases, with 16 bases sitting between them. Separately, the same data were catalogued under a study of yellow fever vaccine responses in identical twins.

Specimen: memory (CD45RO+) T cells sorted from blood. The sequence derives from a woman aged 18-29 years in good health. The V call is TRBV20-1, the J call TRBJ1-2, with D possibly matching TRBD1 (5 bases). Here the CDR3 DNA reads TGCAGTGCTCTGGGAGGCAGGGACGACTATGGCTACACCTTC. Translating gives CSALGGRDDYGYTF.